This T cell receptor (beta chain) was retrieved from a study of OX40 agonist ivuxolimab in advanced cancers. This table comes from immunoSEQ multiplex PCR, and its TCRdb copy is limited to in-frame clones, with some not included. The data hold more than 80,000 clones, with 75% to 95% observed a single time. The V end lost 0 bases, the J end lost 6 bases, and 12 bases lay between the germline ends. The CDR3 is 15 residues long. Looked up from germline, CDR1 is SGHRS and CDR2 is YFSETQ. This TCR was sampled from an adult with an advanced solid tumor such as melanoma, head and neck, liver or kidney cancer. The V gene is TRBV5-1, the J gene TRBJ2-2; D ambiguous. Sequences were derived from CD4+ or CD8+ T cells sorted from blood, sampled in a trial of the OX40 agonist ivuxolimab. CDR3 sequence reads: CASSLDSGLAGELFF. Here the CDR3 DNA reads TGCGCCAGCAGCTTGGATAGTGGGCTAGCCGGGGAGCTGTTTTTT.